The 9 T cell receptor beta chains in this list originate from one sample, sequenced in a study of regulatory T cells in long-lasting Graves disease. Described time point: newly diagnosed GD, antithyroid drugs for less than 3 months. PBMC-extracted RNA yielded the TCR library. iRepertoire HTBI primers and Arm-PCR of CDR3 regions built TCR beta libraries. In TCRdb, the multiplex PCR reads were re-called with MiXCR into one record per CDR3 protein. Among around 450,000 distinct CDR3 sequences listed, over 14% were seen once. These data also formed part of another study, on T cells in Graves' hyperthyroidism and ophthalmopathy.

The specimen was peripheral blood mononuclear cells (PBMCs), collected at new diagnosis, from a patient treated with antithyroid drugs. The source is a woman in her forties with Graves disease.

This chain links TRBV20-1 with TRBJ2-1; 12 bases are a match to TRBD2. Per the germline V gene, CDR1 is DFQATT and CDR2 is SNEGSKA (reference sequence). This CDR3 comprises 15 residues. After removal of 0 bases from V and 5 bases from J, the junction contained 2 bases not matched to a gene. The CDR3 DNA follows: TGCAGTGCTAGAGAGGGACTAGCGGGCAACAATGAGCAGTTCTTC. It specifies CSAREGLAGNNEQFF.

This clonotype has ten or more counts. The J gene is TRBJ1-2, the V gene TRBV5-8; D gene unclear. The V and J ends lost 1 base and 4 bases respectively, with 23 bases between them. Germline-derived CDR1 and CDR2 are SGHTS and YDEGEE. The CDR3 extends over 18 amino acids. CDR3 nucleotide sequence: TGTGCCAGCAGCTTGCCAGAGATCCGGACCTTCAAGTCCTATGGCTACACCTTC. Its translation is CASSLPEIRTFKSYGYTF.

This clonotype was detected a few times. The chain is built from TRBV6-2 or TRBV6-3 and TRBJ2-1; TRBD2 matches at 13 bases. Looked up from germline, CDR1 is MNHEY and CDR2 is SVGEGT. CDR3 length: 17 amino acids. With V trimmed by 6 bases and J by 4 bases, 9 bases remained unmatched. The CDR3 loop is CASSEGLAGRWYNEQFF. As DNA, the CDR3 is TGTGCCAGCAGCGAGGGACTAGCGGGGAGGTGGTACAATGAGCAGTTCTTC.

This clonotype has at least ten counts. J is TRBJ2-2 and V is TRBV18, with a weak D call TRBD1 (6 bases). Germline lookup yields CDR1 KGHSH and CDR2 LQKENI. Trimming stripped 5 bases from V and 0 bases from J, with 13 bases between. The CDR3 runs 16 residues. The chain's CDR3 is CASSASRGSNTGELFF. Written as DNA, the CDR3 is TGTGCCAGCTCAGCCTCCAGGGGATCGAACACCGGGGAGCTGTTTTTT.

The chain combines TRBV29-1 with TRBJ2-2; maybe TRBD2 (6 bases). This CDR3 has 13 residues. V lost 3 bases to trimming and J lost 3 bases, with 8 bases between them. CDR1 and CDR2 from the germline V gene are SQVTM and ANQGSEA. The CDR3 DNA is TGCAGCGTTGATGGAGGGTACACCGGGGAGCTGTTTTTT. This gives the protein CSVDGGYTGELFF.

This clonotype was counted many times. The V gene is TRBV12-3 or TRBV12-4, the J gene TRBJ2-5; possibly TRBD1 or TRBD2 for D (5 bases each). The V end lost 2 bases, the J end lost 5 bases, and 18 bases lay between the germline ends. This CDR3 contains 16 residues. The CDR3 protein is CASSLWGRPPKETQYF. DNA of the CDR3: TGTGCCAGCAGTTTATGGGGACGACCGCCTAAGGAGACCCAGTACTTC.

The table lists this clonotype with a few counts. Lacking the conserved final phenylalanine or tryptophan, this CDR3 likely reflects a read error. The CDR3 DNA follows: TGCAGCGTTGAGGCTGTAGGGGGCGCCTACAATGAGCAGTTCCTC. This sequence encodes CSVEAVGGAYNEQFL. The chain carries TRBV29-1 and TRBJ2-1; 7 bases map to TRBD1. Germline-derived CDR1 and CDR2 are SQVTM and ANQGSEA. Losses at the gene ends were 3 bases for V and 2 bases for J; bases not matched to a gene: 7. The CDR3 spans 15 residues.

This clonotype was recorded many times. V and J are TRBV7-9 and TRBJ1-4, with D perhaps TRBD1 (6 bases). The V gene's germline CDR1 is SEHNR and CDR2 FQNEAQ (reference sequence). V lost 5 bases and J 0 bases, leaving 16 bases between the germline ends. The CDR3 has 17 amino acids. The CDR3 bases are TGTGCCAGCAGCACTCCGGGACACATTGCAACTAATGAAAAACTGTTTTTT. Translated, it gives CASSTPGHIATNEKLFF.

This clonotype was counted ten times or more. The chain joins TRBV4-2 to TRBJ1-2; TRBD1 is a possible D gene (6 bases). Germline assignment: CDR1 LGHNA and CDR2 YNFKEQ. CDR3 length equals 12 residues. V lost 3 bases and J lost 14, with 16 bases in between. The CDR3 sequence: CASSHWGAQTTF. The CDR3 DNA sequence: TGTGCCAGCAGCCATTGGGGGGCTCAGACTACCTTC.